This TCR beta chain was sequenced in a study of OX40 agonist ivuxolimab in advanced cancers. Study context: A partial response was reached by three patients: one with hepatocellular carcinoma and two with cutaneous melanoma. Whole-study findings and limits: In the 0.1-3.0 mg/kg groups, partial responders showed among the lowest expansion. Some nonresponders likewise displayed low normalized T-cell clonal expansion.

Of note for this clone: The antigen is not known.

The CDR3 totals 13 residues. Germline V gene lookup returns CDR1 LNHDA and CDR2 SQIVND (reference sequence). Deletions cut 5 bases from V and 4 bases from J, with 12 bases between. Assay: immunoSEQ multiplex PCR; the TCRdb copy retains only in-frame clones and omits some. The sample has fewer than 40,000 clones, 84% seen once. The gene calls are TRBV19 and TRBJ2-7; D remains ambiguous. The sample consisted of CD4+ or CD8+ T cells sorted from blood, taken in a trial of the OX40 agonist ivuxolimab. This clonotype was obtained from an adult with an advanced solid tumor such as melanoma, head and neck, liver or kidney cancer. The CDR3 loop is CASSASSSYEQYF. The CDR3 DNA reads TGTGCCAGTAGTGCCAGTTCCTCTTACGAGCAGTACTTC.